The next 15 T cell receptor beta chains were all read from a single sample in a study of cytomegalovirus exposure and HLA in healthy donors (dated by TCRdb to the late 2010s). Library preparation was by the immunoSEQ multiplex PCR assay. The multiplex PCR relied on a mix of 60 forward primers for TCR Vbeta segments and 13 reverse primers for TCR Jbeta segments. The table comes from immuneACCESS by way of TCRdb, which keeps in-frame sequences with V and J called. Part of the clones is missing from these tables; in studies checked, under half for an unresolved V gene and the rest for unknown reasons. The sample has about 95,000 clones on record, 60% to 80% of them singletons. The ten most abundant clones make up about 8% of the sample. The sample taken for sequencing was PBMCs. The receptors stem from a man in his fifties or sixties in good health and CMV-seronegative.

This clone was detected only once. The gene calls are TRBV28 and TRBJ1-5; 8 nucleotides line up with TRBD1. The CDR3 is made up of 18 amino acids. The V segment lost 0 bases and the J segment 4 bases; nucleotides outside the gene matches: 11. Germline V gives CDR1 MDHEN, CDR2 SYDVKM. The DNA of the CDR3 is TGTGCCAGCAGTTTATGGATAGCAGGGGGCAGGGGGAATCAGCCCCAGCATTTT. Amino acids: CASSLWIAGGRGNQPQHF.

J is TRBJ2-7 and V is TRBV4-2; the D gene is possibly TRBD1 (7 bases). With 1 base removed from V and 3 bases from J, the gap between germline ends came to 13 bases. Germline V CDR1 and CDR2: LGHNA, YNFKEQ. This CDR3 is 15 amino acids long. The CDR3 sequence: CASSQGQGGSYEQYF. CDR3 bases: TGTGCCAGCAGCCAAGGACAGGGAGGAAGCTACGAGCAGTACTTC.

J is TRBJ2-7 and V is TRBV19; 8 positions agree with TRBD2. The CDR3 contains 14 residues. V shed 9 bases and J 3 bases; nucleotides not matched to a gene: 10. Germline V gene sequence: CDR1 LNHDA, CDR2 SQIVND (reference sequence). CDR3: CASRPGGAVYEQYF. CDR3 coding DNA: TGTGCCAGCCGCCCCGGGGGGGCGGTCTACGAGCAGTACTTC. The variable domain in full, with the rest retrieved from reference TRBV19 and TRBJ2-7, is DGGITQSPKYLFRKEGQNVTLSCEQNLNHDAMYWYRQDPGQGLRLIYYSQIVNDFQKGDIAEGYSVSREKKESFPLTVTSAQKNPTAFYLCASRPGGAVYEQYFGPGTRLTVT.

This clone was seen just once. This chain uses TRBV19 with TRBJ1-2; weak D call: TRBD1 (5 bases). Germline V gene lookup returns CDR1 LNHDA and CDR2 SQIVND (reference sequence). V was shortened by 7 bases and J by 2 bases, with 14 bases between the two germline ends. CDR3 length: 14 residues. CDR3 in DNA: TGTGCCAGTAAGGAAATGGCAGGGAACTATGGCTACACCTTC. It encodes CASKEMAGNYGYTF.

V is TRBV7-2 and J is TRBJ2-3; no clear D. The germline V gene encodes CDR1 SGHTA and CDR2 FQGNSA. This CDR3 region has 14 residues. The germline V and J ends were trimmed by 1 base and 0 bases, with 5 bases remaining between them. Written as DNA, the CDR3 is TGTGCCAGCAGCTTAGAAACTAGCACAGATACGCAGTATTTT. It translates to CASSLETSTDTQYF.

This clone was seen just once. The CDR3 region has the DNA TGCGCCAGCAGCGCAGCTCCGACAGGGGTAGTTACAGATACGCAGTATTTT. Its translation is CASSAAPTGVVTDTQYF. V usage is TRBV5-1 and J usage is TRBJ2-3; 8 nucleotides match TRBD1. Trimming took 4 bases from V and 3 from J; bases not matched to a gene: 13. The CDR3 is made up of 17 amino acids. Looked up from germline, CDR1 is SGHRS and CDR2 is YFSETQ. Together with reference TRBV5-1 and TRBJ2-3, the CDR3 gives the full variable domain: KAGVTQTPRYLIKTRGQQVTLSCSPISGHRSVSWYQQTPGQGLQFLFEYFSETQRNKGNFPGRFSGRQFSNSRSEMNVSTLELGDSALYLCASSAAPTGVVTDTQYFGPGTRLTVL.

This clone was counted only a few times. The V call is TRBV27, the J call TRBJ1-2; D uncertain. V lost 0 bases and J 4 bases, leaving 9 bases between the germline ends. This CDR3 region has 14 residues. Per germline, CDR1 MNHEY and CDR2 SMNVEV (reference sequence). CDR3 loop: CASSLSDGVYGYTF. CDR3 DNA sequence: TGTGCCAGCAGTTTATCAGACGGAGTCTATGGCTACACCTTC.

V and J are TRBV28 and TRBJ1-4; the D gene is possibly TRBD1 (5 bases). V gave up 6 bases and J gave up 6 bases, with 14 bases separating them. Germline-derived CDR1 and CDR2 are MDHEN and SYDVKM. CDR3 length: 14 amino acids. The CDR3 bases are TGTGCCAGCAGCAATCAGGGTCCCCATGAAAAACTGTTTTTT. It codes for CASSNQGPHEKLFF.

The chain couples TRBV5-1 to TRBJ2-1, with D perhaps matching TRBD1 (6 bases). V lost 2 bases to trimming and J lost 6 bases, with 18 bases between them. The germline gives CDR1 SGHRS, CDR2 YFSETQ. The CDR3 has 16 amino acids. The CDR3 region is CASSLRQDGLGNEQFF. CDR3 DNA: TGCGCCAGCAGCTTACGACAGGATGGTCTGGGCAATGAGCAGTTCTTC.

This clone was picked up a small number of times. The rearrangement joins TRBV30 to TRBJ1-2; D is perhaps TRBD1 (5 bases). Trimming stripped 0 bases from V and 4 bases from J, with 21 bases between. Germline lookup yields CDR1 GTSNPN and CDR2 SVGIG (reference sequence). The CDR3 has 17 residues. Here the CDR3 DNA reads TGTGCCTGGAGTGTATGGGCGGGCGGGACCGAGGCCTATGGCTACACCTTC. Its protein product is CAWSVWAGGTEAYGYTF.

This chain joins TRBV28 and TRBJ2-3; D not resolved. The CDR3 length is 11 residues. Germline CDR1 reads MDHEN; CDR2 reads SYDVKM. V lost 11 bases and J lost 6, with 12 bases in between. CDR3 loop: CAATGADTQYF. For the CDR3, the DNA is TGTGCCGCCACGGGTGCGGATACGCAGTATTTT.

This chain uses TRBV7-2 with TRBJ2-7; 7 bases are shared with TRBD2. V lost 1 base to trimming and J lost 2 bases; unmatched junction nucleotides: 2. The CDR3 extends over 14 amino acids. Germline values: CDR1 SGHTA, CDR2 FQGNSA. CDR3 region: CASSLERGPYEQYF. The CDR3 DNA follows: TGTGCCAGCAGCTTAGAGCGGGGTCCCTACGAGCAGTACTTC. Full variable domain (missing parts from reference TRBV7-2 and TRBJ2-7): GAGVSQSPSNKVTEKGKDVELRCDPISGHTALYWYRQSLGQGLEFLIYFQGNSAPDKSGLPSDRFSAERTGGSVSTLTIQRTQQEDSAVYLCASSLERGPYEQYFGPGTRLTVT.

This rearrangement joins TRBV25-1 to TRBJ1-1, with TRBD1 matching over 10 bases. With V trimmed by 2 bases and J by 5 bases, 5 bases remained unmatched. Germline CDR1 reads MGHDK; CDR2 reads SYGVNS. The CDR3 is 15 residues long. CDR3 nucleotides: TGTGCCAGCAGTGAAGACAGGGGGCTCGGTACTGAAGCTTTCTTT. It yields the protein CASSEDRGLGTEAFF.

This clone was picked up many times. The chain has TRBV12-5 and TRBJ1-1; 11 nucleotides match TRBD1. The junction had 1 base not matched to a gene; V was cut back by 4 bases and J by 3 bases. The CDR3 sequence is 14 residues long. The germline gives CDR1 LGHNT, CDR2 FRNRAP. CDR3 in amino acids: CASGSGQGDTEAFF. The CDR3, as DNA: TGTGCTAGTGGTTCGGGACAGGGGGACACTGAAGCTTTCTTT.

This clone showed up just a few times. The chain is built from TRBV5-1 and TRBJ1-1, with D tentatively TRBD1 (5 bases). V dropped 0 bases and J dropped 2 bases, with 14 bases sitting between them. The CDR3 totals 16 residues. Germline assignment: CDR1 SGHRS and CDR2 YFSETQ. CDR3 nucleotides: TGCGCCAGCAGCTTGGTTAGGGGCTCCTTTAACACTGAAGCTTTCTTT. Encoded protein: CASSLVRGSFNTEAFF.